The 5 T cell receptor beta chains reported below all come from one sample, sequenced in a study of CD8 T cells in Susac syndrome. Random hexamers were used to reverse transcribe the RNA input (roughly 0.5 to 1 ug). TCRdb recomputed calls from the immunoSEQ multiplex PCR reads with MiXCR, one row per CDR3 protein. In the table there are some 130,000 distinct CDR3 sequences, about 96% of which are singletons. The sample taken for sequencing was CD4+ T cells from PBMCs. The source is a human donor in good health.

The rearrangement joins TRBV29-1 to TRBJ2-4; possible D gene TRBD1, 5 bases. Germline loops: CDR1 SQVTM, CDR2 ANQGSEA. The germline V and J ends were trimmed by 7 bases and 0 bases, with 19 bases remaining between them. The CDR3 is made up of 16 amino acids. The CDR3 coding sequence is TGCAGCGCGGCTTGGGGCCAGCCCTTAGCCAAAAACATTCAGTACTTC. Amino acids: CSAAWGQPLAKNIQYF.

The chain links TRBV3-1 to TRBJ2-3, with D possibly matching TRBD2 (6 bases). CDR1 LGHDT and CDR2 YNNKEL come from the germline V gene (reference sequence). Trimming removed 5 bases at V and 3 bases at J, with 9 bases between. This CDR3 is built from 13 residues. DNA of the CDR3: TGTGCCAGCAGCAGGAGGGGTACAGATACGCAGTATTTT. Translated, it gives CASSRRGTDTQYF.

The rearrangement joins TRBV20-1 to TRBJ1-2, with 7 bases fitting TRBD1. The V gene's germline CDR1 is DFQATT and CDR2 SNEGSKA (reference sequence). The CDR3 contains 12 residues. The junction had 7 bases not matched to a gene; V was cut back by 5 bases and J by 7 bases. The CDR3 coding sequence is TGCAGTGCTGTACGACAGGGAGGTGGCTACACCTTC. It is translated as CSAVRQGGGYTF.

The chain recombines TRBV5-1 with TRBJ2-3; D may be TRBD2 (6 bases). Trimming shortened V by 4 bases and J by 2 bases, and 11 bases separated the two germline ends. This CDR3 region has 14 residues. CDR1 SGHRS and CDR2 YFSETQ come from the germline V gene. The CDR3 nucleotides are TGCGCCAGCAGCCCAGGAGGGGACACAGATACGCAGTATTTT. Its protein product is CASSPGGDTDTQYF.

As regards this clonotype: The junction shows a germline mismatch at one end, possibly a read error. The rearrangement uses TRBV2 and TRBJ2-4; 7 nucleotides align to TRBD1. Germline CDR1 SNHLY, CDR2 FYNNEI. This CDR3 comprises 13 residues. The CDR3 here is CASSGRTQGTLAF. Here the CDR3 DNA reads TGTGCCAGCAGTGGACGGACACAGGGGACCTTAGCCTTC.